This record covers a single T cell receptor beta chain. What it recognizes is unknown. The PCR ran on 60 Vbeta and 13 Jbeta primers. The authors' processing: Tens of millions of unique TCR beta chains, roughly 11 million shared, were counted in a later analysis. Data came from immunoSEQ multiplex PCR; TCRdb stores just in-frame clones and leaves some out. D and trimming were read from the DNA, whereas the V and J calls and clone size are those reported in that table. In the table there are around 230,000 clones, 80% to 90% of which are singletons. The data were taken from a study of cytomegalovirus exposure and HLA in healthy donors. From germline, CDR1 is LNHNV and CDR2 YYDKDF (reference sequence). Trimming shortened V by 0 bases and J by 6 bases, and 9 bases separated the two germline ends. The CDR3 runs to 14 residues. The study, taken as a whole, reports: Immune exposure information comprised only CMV serostatus. Earlier analysis yielded a pattern in which most TCR beta V segments were productive about 90% or about 30% of the time.

The sequence was obtained from a girl aged 2 to 10 in good health and CMV-seronegative. The V and J genes are TRBV15 and TRBJ1-5, with a tentative D call TRBD1 (5 bases). The sample taken for sequencing was PBMCs. The CDR3 nucleotides read TGTGCCACCAGCAGAGATAAAGGGGTTCAGCCCCAGCATTTT. Its translation: CATSRDKGVQPQHF.